This record looks at one T cell receptor beta chain sequence and its context. Its specificity is not known. This entry belongs to a study of CXCR3-negative and CXCR3-positive naive CD8 T cells. Findings and caveats of the study: Hydrophobicity was higher for TRB CDR3s found in CXCR3-positive naive cells than in CXCR3-negative naive cells. CD5 surface expression was similar among naive subsets, and TCR strength was estimated by inference from TRB CDR3 properties. Whereas memory cells differed, naive CXCR3-negative and CXCR3-positive cells shared similar TRBV-TRBJ usage. For memory CD8+ cells diversity was much lower, but both naive subsets had comparably high diversity.

The libraries of TRB cDNA were prepared using 5' RACE with UMI labels. Following a re-call of the 5' RACE reads, TCRdb has one entry per CDR3 protein and lacks DNA. The sample table includes about 62,000 distinct CDR3 sequences. The sequencing input was naive CXCR3- CD8+ T cells from blood. The subset denotes: CD45RO-CCR7+CD27+CD95- naive CD8+ T cells lacking CXCR3 (TNR3-). The sequence derives from a human donor in good health. Some clones in this sample may be carry-over from other donors' samples.

The CDR3 sequence: CSVVSAESYNEQFF. The chain combines TRBV29-1 with TRBJ2-1. Germline loops: CDR1 SQVTM, CDR2 ANQGSEA. The length of the CDR3 is 14 residues.